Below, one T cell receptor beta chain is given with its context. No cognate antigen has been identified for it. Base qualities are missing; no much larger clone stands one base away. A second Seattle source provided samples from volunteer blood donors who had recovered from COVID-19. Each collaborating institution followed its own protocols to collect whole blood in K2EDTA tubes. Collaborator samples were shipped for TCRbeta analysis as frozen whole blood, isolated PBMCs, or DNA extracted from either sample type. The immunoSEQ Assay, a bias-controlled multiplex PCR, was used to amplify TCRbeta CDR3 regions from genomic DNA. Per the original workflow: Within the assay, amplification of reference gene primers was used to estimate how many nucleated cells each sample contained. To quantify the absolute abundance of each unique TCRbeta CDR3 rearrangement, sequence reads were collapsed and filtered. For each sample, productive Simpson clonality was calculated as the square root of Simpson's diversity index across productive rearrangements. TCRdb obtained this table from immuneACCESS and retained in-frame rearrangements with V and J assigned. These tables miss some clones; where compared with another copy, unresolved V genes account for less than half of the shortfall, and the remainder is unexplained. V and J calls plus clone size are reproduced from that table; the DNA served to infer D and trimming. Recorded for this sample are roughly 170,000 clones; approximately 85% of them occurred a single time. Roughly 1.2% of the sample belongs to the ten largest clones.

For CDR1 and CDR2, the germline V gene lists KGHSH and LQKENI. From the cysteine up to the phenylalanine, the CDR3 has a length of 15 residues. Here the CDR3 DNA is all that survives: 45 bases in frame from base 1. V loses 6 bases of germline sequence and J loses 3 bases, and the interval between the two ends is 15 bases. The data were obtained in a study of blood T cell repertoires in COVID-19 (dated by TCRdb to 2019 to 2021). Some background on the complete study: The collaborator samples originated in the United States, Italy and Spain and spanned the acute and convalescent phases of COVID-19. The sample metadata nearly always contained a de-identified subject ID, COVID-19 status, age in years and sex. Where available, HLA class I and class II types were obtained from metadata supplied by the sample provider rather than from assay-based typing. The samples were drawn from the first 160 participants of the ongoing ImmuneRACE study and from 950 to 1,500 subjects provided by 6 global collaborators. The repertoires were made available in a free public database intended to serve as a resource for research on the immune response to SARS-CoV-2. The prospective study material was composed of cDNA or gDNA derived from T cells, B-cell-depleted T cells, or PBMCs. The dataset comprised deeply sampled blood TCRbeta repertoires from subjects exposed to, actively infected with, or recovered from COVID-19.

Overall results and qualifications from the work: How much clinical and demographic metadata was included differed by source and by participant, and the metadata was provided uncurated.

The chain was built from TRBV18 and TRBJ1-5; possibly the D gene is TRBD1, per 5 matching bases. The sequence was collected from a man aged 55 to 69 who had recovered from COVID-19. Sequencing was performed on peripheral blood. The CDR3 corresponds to CASSTRGEANQPQHF. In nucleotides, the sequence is TGTGCCAGCTCCACTCGGGGGGAGGCCAATCAGCCCCAGCATTTT.